The sequence of this TCR beta chain was determined in a study of blood T cell repertoires in COVID-19. Background on the study: Sample material is recorded as cDNA or gDNA derived from T cells, B-cell-depleted T cells, or PBMCs.

Participants, about 18 to 90 years old, spanned more than 20 US areas. Participants' own reports of clinical history determined their cohort assignment. J was trimmed by 3 bases and V by 5 bases; bases with no gene match: 8. This CDR3 is built from 15 residues. From germline, CDR1 is SGHTA and CDR2 FQGNSA. Authors' processing steps: Amplifying reference gene primers gave estimates of nucleated cell counts. Sequencing used immunoSEQ multiplex PCR; TCRdb keeps in-frame clones, though not all of them. V and J calls and clone size are copied from that table; D and trimming were computed from the DNA. The sample has 200,000 to 250,000 clones; almost 85% are singletons.

V and J are TRBV7-2 and TRBJ2-7, with 9 bases lining up with TRBD1. This receptor was identified in a woman in her forties or fifties with acute COVID-19. The sample was PBMCs or T cells enriched from blood (not recorded which). CDR3 in amino acids: CASSQAGTGYYEQYF. The CDR3 bases are TGTGCCAGCAGCCAAGCCGGGACAGGGTACTACGAGCAGTACTTC. Using reference TRBV7-2 and TRBJ2-7 for the parts outside the CDR3, the full variable domain is GAGVSQSPSNKVTEKGKDVELRCDPISGHTALYWYRQSLGQGLEFLIYFQGNSAPDKSGLPSDRFSAERTGGSVSTLTIQRTQQEDSAVYLCASSQAGTGYYEQYFGPGTRLTVT.